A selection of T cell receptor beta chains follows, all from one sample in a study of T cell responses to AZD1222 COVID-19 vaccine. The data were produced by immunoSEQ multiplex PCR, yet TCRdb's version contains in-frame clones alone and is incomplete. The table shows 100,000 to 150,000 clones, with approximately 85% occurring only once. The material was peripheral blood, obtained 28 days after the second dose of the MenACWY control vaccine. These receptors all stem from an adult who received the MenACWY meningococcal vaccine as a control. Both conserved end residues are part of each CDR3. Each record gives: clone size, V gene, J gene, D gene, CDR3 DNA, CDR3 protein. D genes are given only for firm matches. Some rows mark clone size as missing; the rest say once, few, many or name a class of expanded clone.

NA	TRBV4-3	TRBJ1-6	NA	TGCGCCAGCAGCCAAGCGCTACCGGCCTCGGGTTCACCCCTCCACTTT	CASSQALPASGSPLHF
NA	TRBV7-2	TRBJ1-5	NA	TGTGCCAGCAGCTCCCGTCATCTCAATCAGCCCCAGCATTTT	CASSSRHLNQPQHF
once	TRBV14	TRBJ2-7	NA	TGTGCCAGCAGCCAAGATATTGGGTACGAGCAGTACTTC	CASSQDIGYEQYF
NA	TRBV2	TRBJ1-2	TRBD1	TGTGCCAGCAGTGCCGAGGGGGCCGATAACTATGGCTACACCTTC	CASSAEGADNYGYTF
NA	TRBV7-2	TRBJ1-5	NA	TGTGCCAGCAGCTTAGATAGCAGGGGCGATCAGCCCCAGCATTTT	CASSLDSRGDQPQHF
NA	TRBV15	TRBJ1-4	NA	TGTGCCACCAGCAGAGTGCACCCCCGAGGTGAAAAACTGTTTTTT	CATSRVHPRGEKLFF
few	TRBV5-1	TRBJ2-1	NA	TGCGCCAGCAGCCCGGACCGAGGAAACTACAATGAGCAGTTCTTC	CASSPDRGNYNEQFF
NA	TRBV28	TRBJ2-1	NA	TGTGCCAGCAGTCCGCCGGGACACAGCTCCTACAATGAGCAGTTCTTC	CASSPPGHSSYNEQFF
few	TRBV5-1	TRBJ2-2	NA	TGCGCCAGCCGAATGGGGGGCGCATCCGGGGAGCTGTTTTTT	CASRMGGASGELFF
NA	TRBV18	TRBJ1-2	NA	TGTGCCAGCTCACCACCGGCAGGGCAGCATGGCTACACCTTC	CASSPPAGQHGYTF
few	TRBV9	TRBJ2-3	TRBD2	TGTGCCAGCAGCGTAGCGGATAGCGGGGGAACGCAGTATTTT	CASSVADSGGTQYF
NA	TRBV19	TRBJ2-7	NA	TGTGCCACCGCCGGACTTTACGAGCAGTACTTC	CATAGLYEQYF
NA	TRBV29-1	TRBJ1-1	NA	TGCAGCGCTGGGGGGGGATGGGCAATGAACACTGAAGCTTTCTTT	CSAGGGWAMNTEAFF
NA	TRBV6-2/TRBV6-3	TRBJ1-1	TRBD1	TGTGCCAGCAGTTACAGGGACAGCTTGAACACTGAAGCTTTCTTT	CASSYRDSLNTEAFF
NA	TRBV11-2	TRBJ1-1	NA	TGTGCCAGCAGCTTAGGTCTCCGGCGGGCTGAAGCTTTCTTT	CASSLGLRRAEAFF
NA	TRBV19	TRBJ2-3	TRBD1	TGTGCCACCAGACAGGGGTTCACAGATACGCAGTATTTT	CATRQGFTDTQYF
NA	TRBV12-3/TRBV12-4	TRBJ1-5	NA	TGTGCCAGCAGCTACGTAACGTCTCAGCCCCAGCATTTT	CASSYVTSQPQHF
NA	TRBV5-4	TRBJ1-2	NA	TGTGCCAGCAGCCAGACAGGAGGGGATCACTACACCTTC	CASSQTGGDHYTF
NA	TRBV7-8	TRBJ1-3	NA	TGTGCCAGCAGCTCGCGGGAAGCAGGTGGGGGAAACACCATATATTTT	CASSSREAGGGNTIYF
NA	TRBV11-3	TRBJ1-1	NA	TGTGCCAGCAGCTTAATGATCTCCACGGTGAACACTGAAGCTTTCTTT	CASSLMISTVNTEAFF
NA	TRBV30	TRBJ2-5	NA	TGTGCCTGGGGGGGGGCCGGTGGGCTAGAGACCCAGTACTTC	CAWGGAGGLETQYF
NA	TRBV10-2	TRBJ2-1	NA	TGCGCCAGCAGTAAAGTGAACCTGGGGGGCGATGAGCAGTTCTTC	CASSKVNLGGDEQFF
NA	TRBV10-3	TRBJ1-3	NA	TGTGCCATCAGTGAGGTAGTAAGAGACTCTGGAAACACCATATATTTT	CAISEVVRDSGNTIYF
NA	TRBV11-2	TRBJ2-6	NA	TGTGCCAGCAGCTTATCAGTGGGATGGACTAAACCTCACAACGTCCTGACTTTC	CASSLSVGWTKPHNVLTF
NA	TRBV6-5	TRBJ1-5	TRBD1	TGTGCCAGCAGTTACAGACAGGGCCCGCCCCAGCATTTT	CASSYRQGPPQHF
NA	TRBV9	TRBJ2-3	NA	TGTGCCAGCAGCGTCCAGGATACGCAGTATTTT	CASSVQDTQYF
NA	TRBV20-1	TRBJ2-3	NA	TGCAGTGCTCTTATATCAGATACGCAGTATTTT	CSALISDTQYF
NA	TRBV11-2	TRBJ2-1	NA	TGTGCCAGCAGCTCCGGCGAGCAGTTCTTC	CASSSGEQFF
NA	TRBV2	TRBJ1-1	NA	TGTGCCAGCAGTGAGGCAGGGGATTCTGAAGCTTTCTTT	CASSEAGDSEAFF
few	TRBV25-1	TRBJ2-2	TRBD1	TGTGCCAGCAGGGACCGCCGGGGGACAGGGAAGCTGTTTTTT	CASRDRRGTGKLFF
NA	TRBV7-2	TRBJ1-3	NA	TGTGCCAGCAGCTCGATGGGTGCGCCCTCTGGAAACACCATATATTTT	CASSSMGAPSGNTIYF
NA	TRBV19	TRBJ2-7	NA	TGTGCCAGTAGTGCCAGGTACGAGCAGTACTTC	CASSARYEQYF
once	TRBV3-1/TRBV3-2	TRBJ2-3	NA	TGTGCCAGTGGGGATAGCACAGATACGCAGTATTTT	CASGDSTDTQYF
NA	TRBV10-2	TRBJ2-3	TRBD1	TGCGCCAGCAGAGGACAGGGCGCAGATACGCAGTATTTT	CASRGQGADTQYF
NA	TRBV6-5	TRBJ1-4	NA	TGTGCCAGCACCTTTGGGGGAGGGATAAATGAAAAACTGTTTTTT	CASTFGGGINEKLFF
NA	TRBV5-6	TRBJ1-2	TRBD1	TGTGCCAGCAGTCAAGAGGGGGCTAATGGCTACACCTTC	CASSQEGANGYTF
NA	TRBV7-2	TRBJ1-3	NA	TGTGCCAGCAGCTTAGAAGTGGGTCACTCTGGAAACACCATATATTTT	CASSLEVGHSGNTIYF
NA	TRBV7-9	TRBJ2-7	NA	TGTGCCAGCAGCTTAGGGGACCGATTAGGTAGGGGACGTTTCGAGCAGTACTTC	CASSLGDRLGRGRFEQYF
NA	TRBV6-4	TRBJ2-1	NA	TGTGCCAGCAGTGTGGGACGGGGGCAGCTTCATGAGCAGTTCTTC	CASSVGRGQLHEQFF
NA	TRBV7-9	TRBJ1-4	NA	TGTGCCAGCAGCTCACCGGGGACTTCTAATGAAAAACTGTTTTTT	CASSSPGTSNEKLFF
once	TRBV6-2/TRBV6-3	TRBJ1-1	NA	TGTGCCAGCAGTAGGGGAACTATGAACACTGAAGCTTTCTTT	CASSRGTMNTEAFF
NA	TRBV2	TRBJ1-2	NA	TGTGCCAGCAGTGAAGGGCAGGGTCATTCTATCTATGGCTACACCTTC	CASSEGQGHSIYGYTF
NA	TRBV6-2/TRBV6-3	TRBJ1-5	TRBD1	TGTGCCAGCAGTTACTGGGACAGGGGTAACCTCGGCAATCAGCCCCAGCATTTT	CASSYWDRGNLGNQPQHF
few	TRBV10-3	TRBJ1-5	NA	TGTGCCATCAAGGCAGGGGAAGTAGGACAGCCCCAGCATTTT	CAIKAGEVGQPQHF
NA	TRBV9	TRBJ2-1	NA	TGTGCCAGCAGCGTAGGACCTCCTTACCAAGGCAATGAGCAGTTCTTC	CASSVGPPYQGNEQFF
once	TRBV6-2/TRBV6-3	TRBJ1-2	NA	TGTGCCAGCAGTTCCGGACAGAACTATGGCTACACCTTC	CASSSGQNYGYTF
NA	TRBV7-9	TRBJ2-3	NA	TGTGCCAGCAGCTTAGGGTCCTCAGATACGCAGTATTTT	CASSLGSSDTQYF
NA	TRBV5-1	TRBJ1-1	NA	TGCGCCAGCACGTCCGGCACTAACACTGAAGCTTTCTTT	CASTSGTNTEAFF
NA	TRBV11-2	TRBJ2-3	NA	TGTGCCAGCAGCTTAGTCTGGGCAGACACAGATACGCAGTATTTT	CASSLVWADTDTQYF
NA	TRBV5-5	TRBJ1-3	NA	TGTGCCAGCAGCTCCCTATCCAACTCTGGAAACACCATATATTTT	CASSSLSNSGNTIYF
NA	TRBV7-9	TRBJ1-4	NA	TGTGCCAGCAGCCCCGACGGTGGCCCCCGGGGTGAAAAACTGTTTTTT	CASSPDGGPRGEKLFF
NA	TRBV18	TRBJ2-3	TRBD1	TGTGCCAGCTCCCCAGGGGGCCTGGATACGCAGTATTTT	CASSPGGLDTQYF
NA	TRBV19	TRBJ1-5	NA	TGTGCCAGTAGTTGGACCAGTAGCAATCAGCCCCAGCATTTT	CASSWTSSNQPQHF
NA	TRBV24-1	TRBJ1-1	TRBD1	TGTGCCACCAGTAGGACAGGGGGGAACACTGAAGCTTTCTTT	CATSRTGGNTEAFF
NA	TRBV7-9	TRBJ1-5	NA	TGTGCCAGCAGCATCTCGACGGGGAATCAGCCCCAGCATTTT	CASSISTGNQPQHF
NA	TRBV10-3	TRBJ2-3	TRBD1	TGTGCCATCAGGGACAGGGAGAGGACAGATACGCAGTATTTT	CAIRDRERTDTQYF
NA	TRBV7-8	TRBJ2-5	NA	TGTGCCAGCAGCTGGGAGACAGGACCAGCCGGGGGGACCCAGTACTTC	CASSWETGPAGGTQYF
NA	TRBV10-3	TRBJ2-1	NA	TGTGCCACCAAAAATACAGGGTCGGATGAGCAGTTCTTC	CATKNTGSDEQFF
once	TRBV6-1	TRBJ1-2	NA	TGTGCCAGCAGGCCAACAGGAGAGAACTATGGCTACACCTTC	CASRPTGENYGYTF